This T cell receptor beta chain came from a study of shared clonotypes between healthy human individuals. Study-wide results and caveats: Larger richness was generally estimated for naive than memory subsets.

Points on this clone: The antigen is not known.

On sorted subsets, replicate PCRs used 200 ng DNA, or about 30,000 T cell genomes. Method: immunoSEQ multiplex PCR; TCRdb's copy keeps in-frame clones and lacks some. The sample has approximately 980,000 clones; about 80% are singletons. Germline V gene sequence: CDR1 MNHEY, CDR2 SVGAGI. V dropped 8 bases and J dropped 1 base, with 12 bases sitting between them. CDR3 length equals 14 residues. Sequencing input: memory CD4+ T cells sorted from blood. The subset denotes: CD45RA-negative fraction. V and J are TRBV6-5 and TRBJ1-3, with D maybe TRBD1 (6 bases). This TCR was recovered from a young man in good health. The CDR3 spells CASRSDRSGNTIYF. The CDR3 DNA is TGTGCCAGCCGATCCGACAGGTCTGGAAACACCATATATTTT.